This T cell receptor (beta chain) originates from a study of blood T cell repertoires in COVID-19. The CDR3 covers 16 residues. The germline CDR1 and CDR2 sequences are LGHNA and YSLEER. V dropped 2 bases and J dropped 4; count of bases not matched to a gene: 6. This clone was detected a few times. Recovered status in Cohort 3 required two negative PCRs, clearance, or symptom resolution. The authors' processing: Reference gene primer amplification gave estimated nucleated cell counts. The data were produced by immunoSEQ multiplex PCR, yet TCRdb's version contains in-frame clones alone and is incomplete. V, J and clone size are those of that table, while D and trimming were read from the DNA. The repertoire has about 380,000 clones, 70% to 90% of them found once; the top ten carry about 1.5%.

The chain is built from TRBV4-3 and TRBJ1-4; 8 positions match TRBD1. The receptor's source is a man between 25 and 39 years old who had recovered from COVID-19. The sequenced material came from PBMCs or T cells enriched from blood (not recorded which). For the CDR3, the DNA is TGCGCCAGCAGCCAATCACAGGGGGGCCTTAATGAAAAACTGTTTTTT. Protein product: CASSQSQGGLNEKLFF.